The 13 T cell receptor beta chains reported below all come from one sample, sequenced in a study of beta chain features in type 1 diabetes. The whole isolated RNA underwent reverse transcription, so sequencing captured expressed TCRB transcripts. The method was immunoSEQ multiplex PCR; TCRdb's version includes in-frame clones alone and lacks a portion of them. Of a few hundred thousand clones detected, over 10% appear once; the ten largest clones hold 0.017%. The sequencing input was naive CD4+ T cells from blood. All receptors derive from a man younger than 30 in good health.

This clone was counted between two and nine times. The genes are TRBV7-3 and TRBJ2-1; D might be TRBD2 (7 bases). The CDR3 sequence is 17 residues long. Germline V CDR1 and CDR2: SGHTA, FQGTGA. The V end lost 1 base, the J end lost 8 bases, and 21 bases lay between the germline ends. The CDR3 DNA reads as TGTGCCAGCAGCTTAAGAGGGGGGAGGGCCGTGATAGATGAGCAGTTCTTC. It translates to CASSLRGGRAVIDEQFF. Drawing the rest from reference TRBV7-3 and TRBJ2-1, the complete variable domain is GAGVSQTPSNKVTEKGKYVELRCDPISGHTALYWYRQSLGQGPEFLIYFQGTGAADDSGLPNDRFFAVRPEGSVSTLKIQRTERGDSAVYLCASSLRGGRAVIDEQFFGPGTRLTVL.

This sequence joins TRBV7-9 and TRBJ2-7; 8 bases match TRBD2. The V and J ends lost 4 bases and 8 bases, in that order; junction bases with no gene match: 16. Germline CDR1 is SEHNR and CDR2 is FQNEAQ (reference sequence). This CDR3 is built from 16 residues. CDR3 nucleotides: TGTGCCAGCAGCTCGGGAGGGGCTAGATTGAATTACCAGCAGTACTTC. The encoded protein is CASSSGGARLNYQQYF.

This clone turned up a few times. The CDR3 region is CASRREGFILRSGANVLTF. The CDR3 nucleotides read TGTGCCAGCAGGCGGGAGGGGTTCATTCTCCGCTCTGGGGCCAACGTCCTGACTTTC. This chain uses TRBV28 with TRBJ2-6, with 9 positions matching TRBD2. Germline CDR1 is MDHEN and CDR2 is SYDVKM. V was clipped by 6 bases and J by 0 bases; unmatched bases: 12. This CDR3 has 19 amino acids. Full variable domain (missing parts from reference TRBV28 and TRBJ2-6): DVKVTQSSRYLVKRTGEKVFLECVQDMDHENMFWYRQDPGLGLRLIYFSYDVKMKEKGDIPEGYSVSREKKERFSLILESASTNQTSMYLCASRREGFILRSGANVLTFGAGSRLTVL.

Notes on this clone: The identical CDR3 is also encoded by other nucleotide sequences in the sample. CDR3 sequence: CASSVSSGGTDTQYF. CDR3 coding DNA: TGTGCCAGCAGCGTCAGTAGCGGGGGTACTGATACGCAGTATTTT. The chain combines TRBV9 with TRBJ2-3; TRBD2 matches 9 bases. CDR1 is SGDLS, CDR2 YYNGEE, per germline. This CDR3 region has 15 residues. Trimming cost V 2 bases and J 6 bases; bases outside gene matches: 7.

This clone was seen a few times. The genes are TRBV7-3 and TRBJ2-5, with TRBD1 as a possible D gene (6 bases). The V gene lost 5 bases and the J gene lost 4 bases, with 11 bases spanning the gap. This CDR3 is 13 amino acids long. In germline, CDR1 is SGHTA, CDR2 FQGTGA. CDR3 residues: CASSQGFGETQYF. In DNA form, the CDR3 reads TGTGCCAGCAGCCAGGGGTTTGGAGAGACCCAGTACTTC. The complete variable domain, with remaining parts taken from reference TRBV7-3 and TRBJ2-5, reads GAGVSQTPSNKVTEKGKYVELRCDPISGHTALYWYRQSLGQGPEFLIYFQGTGAADDSGLPNDRFFAVRPEGSVSTLKIQRTERGDSAVYLCASSQGFGETQYFGPGTRLLVL.

This sequence joins TRBV5-1 and TRBJ2-5, with 9 bases that match TRBD1. The ends lost 4 bases at V and 5 bases at J; junction bases unmatched: 12. This CDR3 is built from 16 residues. CDR1 is SGHRS, CDR2 YFSETQ, per germline. The CDR3 DNA reads as TGCGCCAGCAGCAACGGAGACAGGGGGAGAGGTGAGACCCAGTACTTC. Its protein product is CASSNGDRGRGETQYF. The variable domain in full, completed from reference TRBV5-1 and TRBJ2-5, reads KAGVTQTPRYLIKTRGQQVTLSCSPISGHRSVSWYQQTPGQGLQFLFEYFSETQRNKGNFPGRFSGRQFSNSRSEMNVSTLELGDSALYLCASSNGDRGRGETQYFGPGTRLLVL.

This clone was seen only a few times. This chain uses TRBV4-2 with TRBJ2-3, with 13 bases that match TRBD2. The germline gives CDR1 LGHNA, CDR2 YNFKEQ. The V gene end was trimmed by 4 bases and the J gene end by 2 bases; junction bases not matched to a gene: 3. The CDR3 covers 16 residues. The DNA for the CDR3 is TGTGCCAGCAGCCTCGGGACTAGCGGGACCACAGATACGCAGTATTTT. It translates to CASSLGTSGTTDTQYF.

This clone was seen a handful of times. The chain joins TRBV30 to TRBJ2-7; 8 nucleotides line up with TRBD1. Germline V gene sequence: CDR1 GTSNPN, CDR2 SVGIG (reference sequence). This CDR3 comprises 14 residues. V lost 2 bases and J lost 7; bases outside the gene matches: 10. The CDR3 DNA reads TGTGCCTGGAGTCGCCGGCAGGGGGCGTCGGAGCAGTACTTC. Amino acid sequence: CAWSRRQGASEQYF.

About this clone itself: The sample has other DNA sequences that encode this CDR3 too. The genes are TRBV7-2 and TRBJ2-3; D remains unclear. V was shortened by 5 bases and J by 0 bases, with 9 bases between the two germline ends. The CDR3 sequence is 14 residues long. Per the germline V gene, CDR1 is SGHTA and CDR2 is FQGNSA. CDR3 coding DNA: TGTGCCAGCAGCCCCGGTCTAAGCACAGATACGCAGTATTTT. Translated: CASSPGLSTDTQYF.

V and J are TRBV7-3 and TRBJ2-1, with TRBD2 identical over 8 bases. The CDR3 is 17 amino acids. V shed 4 bases and J 0 bases; nucleotides not matched to a gene: 8. The germline CDR1 and CDR2 sequences are SGHTA and FQGTGA. CDR3 DNA sequence: TGTGCCAGCAGCTCCTCTGAGCGGGGGAGCTCCTACAATGAGCAGTTCTTC. Residues: CASSSSERGSSYNEQFF.

This chain connects TRBV7-2 to TRBJ1-2; a possible D gene is TRBD1 (6 bases). CDR3 size: 13 residues. Trimming cost V 5 bases and J 8 bases, with 15 bases left between them. Germline V gene lookup returns CDR1 SGHTA and CDR2 FQGNSA. The CDR3: CASSVDRPGGYTF. CDR3 sequence (DNA): TGTGCCAGCAGCGTCGACAGGCCGGGAGGCTACACCTTC.

This chain links TRBV5-6 with TRBJ1-1; the match to TRBD1 covers 9 bases. Trimming took 2 bases from V and 5 from J; bases not matched to a gene: 7. Looked up from germline, CDR1 is SGHDT and CDR2 is YYEEEE. The CDR3 contains 15 residues. For the CDR3, the DNA is TGTGCCAGCAGCTTAAGACAGGGGGTAGGAACTGAAGCTTTCTTT. It encodes CASSLRQGVGTEAFF.

The chain uses TRBV4-1 and TRBJ2-6; TRBD1 matches at 7 bases. CDR1 and CDR2 (germline): MGHRA, YSYEKL. The CDR3 spans 15 residues. With V trimmed by 4 bases and J by 4 bases, 4 bases remained unmatched. The CDR3 sequence: CASSPGTAGANVLTF. CDR3 bases: TGCGCCAGCAGCCCGGGGACAGCCGGGGCCAACGTCCTGACTTTC.